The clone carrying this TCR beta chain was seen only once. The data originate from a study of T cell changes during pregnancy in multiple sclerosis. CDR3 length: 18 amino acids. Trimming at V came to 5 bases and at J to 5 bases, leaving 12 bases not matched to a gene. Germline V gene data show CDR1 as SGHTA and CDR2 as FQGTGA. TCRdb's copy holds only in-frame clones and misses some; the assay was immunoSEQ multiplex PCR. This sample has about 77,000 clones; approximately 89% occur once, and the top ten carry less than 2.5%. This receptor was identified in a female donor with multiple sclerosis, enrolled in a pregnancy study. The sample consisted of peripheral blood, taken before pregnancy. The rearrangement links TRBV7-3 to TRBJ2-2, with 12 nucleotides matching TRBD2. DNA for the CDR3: TGTGCCAGCAGCCCAGGGACTAGCGGGCGGTTGAGAACCGGGGAGCTGTTTTTT. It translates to CASSPGTSGRLRTGELFF.